This entry is about one T cell receptor beta chain. The antigen remains unidentified. This record belongs to a study of cytomegalovirus exposure and HLA in healthy donors. Across the whole study: As an earlier analysis found, about 179 million T cells yielded about 100 million unique TCR beta sequences.

General study results and limits: 16,951 TCR beta sequences were associated with HLA alleles at 0.05 false discovery rate in a later analysis. TCR beta sequences reportedly predicted the HLA-A and HLA-B alleles of most subjects accurately. It was taken for granted in presence/absence analyses that sequencing depth across donors was roughly uniform.

The PCR made use of 60 Vbeta and 13 Jbeta primers. The data were produced by immunoSEQ multiplex PCR, yet TCRdb's version contains in-frame clones alone and is incomplete. This repertoire shows hundreds of thousands of clones, approximately 82% found once; its top ten account for 0.63%. Trimming cost V 3 bases and J 0 bases, with 13 bases left between them. There are 16 residues in the CDR3. Germline values: CDR1 SGHRS, CDR2 YFSETQ. Input material: PBMCs. This clonotype was obtained from a man between 18 and 29 years old in good health and CMV-seronegative. The chain has TRBV5-1 and TRBJ2-1; D may be TRBD1 (6 bases). CDR3 protein: CASSSGQLSSYNEQFF. The CDR3 DNA reads TGCGCCAGCAGCTCCGGACAGTTGAGCTCCTACAATGAGCAGTTCTTC.